The 19 T cell receptor beta chains given below trace back to one sample, sequenced in a study of OX40 agonist ivuxolimab in advanced cancers. Measured with immunoSEQ multiplex PCR; TCRdb has only the in-frame clones, and not every one. The sample consists of about 34,000 clones, roughly 80% of them appearing once. The specimen was CD4+ or CD8+ T cells sorted from blood, collected in a trial of the OX40 agonist ivuxolimab. The receptors come from an adult with an advanced solid tumor such as melanoma, head and neck, liver or kidney cancer.

This chain connects TRBV6-1 to TRBJ2-1; no firm D call. The CDR3 covers 14 residues. Germline lookup yields CDR1 MNHNS and CDR2 SASEGT. Trimming pared 6 bases from V and 0 bases from J, leaving 9 bases between. The CDR3 coding sequence is TGTGCCAGCAGGGCCGTGAGCTCCTACAATGAGCAGTTCTTC. This translates into CASRAVSSYNEQFF.

The chain uses TRBV4-3 and TRBJ1-2; D is unclear. The CDR3 has 14 amino acids. Germline V gene data show CDR1 as LGHNA and CDR2 as YSLEER. Between the trimmed V and J ends, which lost 1 base and 4 bases, there was a span of 10 bases. Written as DNA, the CDR3 is TGCGCCAGCAGCCAAGGTCGGGTTAGCTATGGCTACACCTTC. Amino acid sequence: CASSQGRVSYGYTF.

A single count supports this clone. The V call is TRBV7-2, the J call TRBJ2-5, with a weak D call TRBD1 (6 bases). Germline V gene lookup returns CDR1 SGHTA and CDR2 FQGNSA. The V end lost 3 bases, the J end lost 4 bases, and 12 bases lay between the germline ends. This CDR3 has 14 residues. CDR3 nucleotides: TGTGCCAGCAGCTTTCCGGCCAGGGGAGAGACCCAGTACTTC. Its translation: CASSFPARGETQYF.

V is TRBV5-1 and J is TRBJ1-5, with D possibly matching TRBD1 (5 bases). V lost 0 bases and J 0 bases, leaving 7 bases between the germline ends. Germline-derived CDR1 and CDR2 are SGHRS and YFSETQ. The CDR3 is 15 amino acids. CDR3: CASSLGDYSNQPQHF. The CDR3 DNA sequence: TGCGCCAGCAGCTTGGGGGACTATAGCAATCAGCCCCAGCATTTT.

The V and J genes are TRBV2 and TRBJ2-5, with a possible D match to TRBD1 (6 bases). The CDR3 contains 14 residues. V was trimmed by 5 bases and J by 7 bases, leaving 17 bases between them. Germline V gives CDR1 SNHLY, CDR2 FYNNEI. The CDR3 protein is CASSNRDLGGTQYF. The CDR3 DNA reads as TGTGCCAGCAGTAACCGGGACCTAGGGGGGACCCAGTACTTC.

The rearrangement uses TRBV5-1 and TRBJ2-7; TRBD2 matches at 8 bases. V gave up 6 bases and J gave up 0 bases; unmatched junction bases: 5. The V gene's germline CDR1 is SGHRS and CDR2 YFSETQ. The CDR3 runs 14 residues. The CDR3 DNA sequence: TGCGCCAGCACCCTAGCGGGTAACTCCTACGAGCAGTACTTC. Translating it yields CASTLAGNSYEQYF.

This chain joins TRBV5-1 and TRBJ1-5, with 7 bases aligning to TRBD1. CDR1 and CDR2 (germline): SGHRS, YFSETQ. The CDR3 contains 15 residues. Germline trimming cut 0 bases from V and 3 bases from J; bases unmatched to any gene: 3. CDR3 residues: CASSLETGLNQPQHF. CDR3 bases: TGCGCCAGCAGCTTGGAGACAGGGCTCAATCAGCCCCAGCATTTT.

J is TRBJ2-3 and V is TRBV6-4; 10 bases are a match to TRBD1. Looked up from germline, CDR1 is MRHNA and CDR2 is SNTAGT. V dropped 5 bases and J dropped 6; count of bases not matched to a gene: 2. CDR3 size: 13 residues. CDR3 sequence reads: CASSRDRGDTQYF. The CDR3 DNA reads as TGTGCCAGCAGTCGGGACAGGGGCGATACGCAGTATTTT.

V gene TRBV5-1 combines with J gene TRBJ1-1; 10 bases fit TRBD1. The CDR3 consists of 16 residues. Germline CDR1 and CDR2: SGHRS and YFSETQ. J gave up 2 bases and V 3 bases, and 7 bases lay outside the gene matches. CDR3 protein: CASSWTGTGANTEAFF. The CDR3 region has the DNA TGCGCCAGCAGCTGGACCGGGACAGGGGCTAACACTGAAGCTTTCTTT. Complete variable domain (other parts from reference TRBV5-1 and TRBJ1-1): KAGVTQTPRYLIKTRGQQVTLSCSPISGHRSVSWYQQTPGQGLQFLFEYFSETQRNKGNFPGRFSGRQFSNSRSEMNVSTLELGDSALYLCASSWTGTGANTEAFFGQGTRLTVV.

This clone was detected a few times. The rearrangement joins TRBV6-5 to TRBJ1-1; a possible D gene is TRBD1 (6 bases). The V end lost 2 bases, the J end lost 5 bases, and 18 bases lay between the germline ends. CDR3 length equals 16 residues. The germline V gene has CDR1 MNHEY and CDR2 SVGAGI. The CDR3 DNA follows: TGTGCCAGCAGTTACGGGGACAACCGCATTAAAACTGAAGCTTTCTTT. Its translation is CASSYGDNRIKTEAFF.

This clone was detected once. The V and J genes are TRBV6-5 and TRBJ2-4; D call uncertain. Germline assignment: CDR1 MNHEY and CDR2 SVGAGI. The CDR3 is 12 residues long. Trimming left V 7 bases short and J 4 bases short, with 8 bases between. DNA of the CDR3: TGTGCCAGCATGGCAGATAAAAACATTCAGTACTTC. It codes for CASMADKNIQYF.

The rearrangement links TRBV7-2 to TRBJ2-1, with D tentatively TRBD1 (6 bases). The ends were cut back, 4 bases at V and 11 bases at J, with 12 bases in the middle. Germline CDR1 and CDR2: SGHTA and FQGNSA. The CDR3 runs to 12 residues. CDR3 in DNA: TGTGCCAGCAGCTCCCGACAGGTCCAGCAGTTCTTC. Amino acids: CASSSRQVQQFF.

The rearrangement uses TRBV7-2 and TRBJ2-2; the D is unclear. CDR1 is SGHTA and CDR2 is FQGNSA in the germline V gene. V lost 3 bases and J lost 2, with 13 bases in between. The CDR3 is 16 residues long. The CDR3 DNA sequence: TGTGCCAGCAGCTTGGGTCTAGAAGGTAACACCGGGGAGCTGTTTTTT. Protein sequence: CASSLGLEGNTGELFF.

The rearrangement uses TRBV7-9 and TRBJ2-1, with D possibly TRBD2 on 6 matching bases. The CDR3 is made up of 14 amino acids. Trimming pared 1 base from V and 7 bases from J, leaving 11 bases between. The germline gives CDR1 SEHNR, CDR2 FQNEAQ (reference sequence). The CDR3, as DNA: TGTGCCAGCAGCTTAGATGGGACTGCAAATGAGCAGTTCTTC. It codes for CASSLDGTANEQFF. The full variable domain, its missing parts supplied by reference TRBV7-9 and TRBJ2-1, is DTGVSQNPRHKITKRGQNVTFRCDPISEHNRLYWYRQTLGQGPEFLTYFQNEAQLEKSRLLSDRFSAERPKGSFSTLEIQRTEQGDSAMYLCASSLDGTANEQFFGPGTRLTVL.

The rearrangement uses TRBV4-1 and TRBJ2-4, with a possible D match to TRBD2 (5 bases). V gave up 5 bases and J gave up 5 bases, with 16 bases separating them. CDR1 is MGHRA and CDR2 is YSYEKL in the germline V gene. The CDR3 is made up of 15 amino acids. The CDR3 DNA reads as TGCGCCAGCAGCTTGGACTCGGCCAGCCAAAACATTCAGTACTTC. Translation: CASSLDSASQNIQYF.

The V gene is TRBV9, the J gene TRBJ2-3, with D uncertain. V lost 0 bases and J lost 3, with 8 bases in between. CDR3 length: 14 residues. Germline V lookup: CDR1 SGDLS, CDR2 YYNGEE. CDR3 sequence: CASSVGAYTDTQYF. CDR3 sequence (DNA): TGTGCCAGCAGCGTAGGAGCCTATACAGATACGCAGTATTTT.

This chain joins TRBV19 and TRBJ2-5, with TRBD1 as a possible D gene (6 bases). Trimming shortened V by 5 bases and J by 5 bases, and 12 bases separated the two germline ends. The germline V gene encodes CDR1 LNHDA and CDR2 SQIVND (reference sequence). This CDR3 contains 13 residues. The CDR3 here is CASSWQRGETQYF. CDR3 DNA: TGTGCCAGTAGTTGGCAAAGGGGGGAGACCCAGTACTTC.

The chain joins TRBV28 to TRBJ2-1; D call uncertain. Germline lookup yields CDR1 MDHEN and CDR2 SYDVKM. V shed 8 bases and J shed 13 bases, with 9 bases lying between them. This CDR3 contains 9 residues. CDR3 nucleotide sequence: TGTGCCAGCGGAAGGGTTCAGTTCTTC. Its translation: CASGRVQFF.

This clone occurred a few times. The chain joins TRBV28 to TRBJ2-5; the D gene is possibly TRBD1 (5 bases). V lost 1 base to trimming and J lost 5 bases, with 11 bases between them. CDR3 length: 14 residues. The germline V gene has CDR1 MDHEN and CDR2 SYDVKM. CDR3 sequence: CASSLYPGRETQYF. The CDR3 DNA follows: TGTGCCAGCAGTTTATATCCAGGGCGGGAGACCCAGTACTTC.